What follows is one T cell receptor beta chain and its context. This sample was taken from a study of blood T cell repertoires in COVID-19. At the level of the study: Collection of acute and convalescent COVID-19 samples took place in the United States, Italy and Spain.

Sequenced by immunoSEQ multiplex PCR; TCRdb stores in-frame clones only, minus some. The sample shows about 190,000 clones, around 90% of them seen only once. Germline V gives CDR1 SEHNR, CDR2 FQNEAQ (reference sequence). V trimming: 3 bases; J trimming: 2 bases; junction bases outside the gene matches: 1. The CDR3 is made up of 15 amino acids. This sequence originates from a man aged 35-49 years with acute or convalescent COVID-19. V gene TRBV7-9 combines with J gene TRBJ2-6; 7 nucleotides line up with TRBD1. Sequencing was done on a sample of peripheral blood. The chain's CDR3 is CASSFGQAGANVLTF. Here the CDR3 DNA reads TGTGCCAGCAGCTTCGGACAGGCTGGGGCCAACGTCCTGACTTTC. Complete variable domain (other parts from reference TRBV7-9 and TRBJ2-6): DTGVSQNPRHKITKRGQNVTFRCDPISEHNRLYWYRQTLGQGPEFLTYFQNEAQLEKSRLLSDRFSAERPKGSFSTLEIQRTEQGDSAMYLCASSFGQAGANVLTFGAGSRLTVL.